Listed here is a single T cell receptor (beta chain). Its antigen is not identified. The method was immunoSEQ multiplex PCR; TCRdb's version includes in-frame clones alone and lacks a portion of them. The sample shows roughly 100,000 clones, less than 90% of them seen only once. This sample's time point: baseline pretreatment blood. Treatment specified: 15 Gy SBRT to primary tumor, nephrectomy 4 weeks later. The tumor was a clear cell renal cell carcinoma. This specimen comes from a study of radiation and T cells in renal cell carcinoma. Study as a whole: Nephrectomy followed 15 Gy stereotactic body radiation by 4 weeks.

J was trimmed by 3 bases and V by 6 bases; bases with no gene match: 4. The length of the CDR3 is 14 residues. Germline CDR1 is MNHEY and CDR2 is SMNVEV (reference sequence). Points from the study as a whole: Pretreatment tumor biopsies were lacking, so baseline clonotypes are unknown.

Sequencing used blood, obtained from a patient whose treatment included radiotherapy and nephrectomy. The rearrangement uses TRBV27 and TRBJ2-1; 8 nucleotides agree with TRBD1. This sequence was found in a man aged 45 to 65 with renal cell carcinoma. The CDR3 DNA follows: TGTGCCAGCAGCCGGGACAGGTTCTACAATGAGCAGTTCTTC. It codes for CASSRDRFYNEQFF.